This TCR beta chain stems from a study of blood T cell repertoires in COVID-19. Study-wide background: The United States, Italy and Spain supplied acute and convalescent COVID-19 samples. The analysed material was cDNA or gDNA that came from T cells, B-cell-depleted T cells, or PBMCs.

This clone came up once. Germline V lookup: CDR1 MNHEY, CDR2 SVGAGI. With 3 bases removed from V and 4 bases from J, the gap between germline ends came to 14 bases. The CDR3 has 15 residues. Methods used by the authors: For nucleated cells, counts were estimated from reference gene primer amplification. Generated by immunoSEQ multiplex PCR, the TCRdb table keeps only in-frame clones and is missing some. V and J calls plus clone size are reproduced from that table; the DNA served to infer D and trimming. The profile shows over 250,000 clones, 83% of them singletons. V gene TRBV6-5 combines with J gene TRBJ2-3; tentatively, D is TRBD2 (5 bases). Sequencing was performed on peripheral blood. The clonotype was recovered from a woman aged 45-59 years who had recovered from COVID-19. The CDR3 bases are TGTGCCAGCAGTTATACTAGATGGGTAGCAGATACGCAGTATTTT. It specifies CASSYTRWVADTQYF.